This T cell receptor (beta chain) was sequenced for a study of cytomegalovirus exposure and HLA in healthy donors. Remarks on this clone: Its antigen is still unknown.

The study ran its PCR with 60 Vbeta and 13 Jbeta primers. Clones were read by immunoSEQ multiplex PCR, and TCRdb kept only the in-frame ones, dropping some. The sample yields 85,000 to 100,000 clones, more than 65% seen once. Whole-study findings and limits: The study put under 200 TCR beta chains on its list as cytomegalovirus-associated. Later on, analysis showed that most CMV-associated TCR beta chains appeared to be HLA-restricted.

The TCR comes from a girl aged 2 to 9 in good health and CMV-seropositive. Sequenced input: PBMCs.

In nucleotides, the CDR3 is TGTGCCAGCAGCGTAGCTCCCGGGACTGCTAACTACGAGCAGTACTTC. Amino acid sequence: CASSVAPGTANYEQYF. The chain links TRBV9 to TRBJ2-7; D perhaps matches TRBD2 (6 bases). This CDR3 is built from 16 residues. The germline V and J ends were trimmed by 0 bases and 3 bases, with 16 bases remaining between them. Germline lookup yields CDR1 SGDLS and CDR2 YYNGEE. Based on the CDR3 plus reference TRBV9 and TRBJ2-7, the full variable domain is DSGVTQTPKHLITATGQRVTLRCSPRSGDLSVYWYQQSLDQGLQFLIQYYNGEERAKGNILERFSAQQFPDLHSELNLSSLELGDSALYFCASSVAPGTANYEQYFGPGTRLTVT.